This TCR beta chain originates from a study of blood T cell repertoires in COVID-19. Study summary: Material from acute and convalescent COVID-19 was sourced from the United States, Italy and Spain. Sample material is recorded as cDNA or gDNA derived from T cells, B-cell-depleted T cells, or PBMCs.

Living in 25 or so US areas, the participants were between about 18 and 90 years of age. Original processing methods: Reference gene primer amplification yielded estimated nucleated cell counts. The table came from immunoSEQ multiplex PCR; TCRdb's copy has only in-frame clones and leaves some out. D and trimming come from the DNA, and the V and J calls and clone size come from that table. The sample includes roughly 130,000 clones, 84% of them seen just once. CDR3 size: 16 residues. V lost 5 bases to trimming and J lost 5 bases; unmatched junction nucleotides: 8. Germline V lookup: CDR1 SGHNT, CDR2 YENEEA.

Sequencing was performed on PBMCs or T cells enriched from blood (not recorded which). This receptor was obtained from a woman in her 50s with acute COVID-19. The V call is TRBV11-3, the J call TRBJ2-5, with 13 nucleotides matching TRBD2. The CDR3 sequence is CASSTGLAGRSETQYF. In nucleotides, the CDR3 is TGTGCCAGCAGCACGGGACTAGCGGGAAGGTCGGAGACCCAGTACTTC.